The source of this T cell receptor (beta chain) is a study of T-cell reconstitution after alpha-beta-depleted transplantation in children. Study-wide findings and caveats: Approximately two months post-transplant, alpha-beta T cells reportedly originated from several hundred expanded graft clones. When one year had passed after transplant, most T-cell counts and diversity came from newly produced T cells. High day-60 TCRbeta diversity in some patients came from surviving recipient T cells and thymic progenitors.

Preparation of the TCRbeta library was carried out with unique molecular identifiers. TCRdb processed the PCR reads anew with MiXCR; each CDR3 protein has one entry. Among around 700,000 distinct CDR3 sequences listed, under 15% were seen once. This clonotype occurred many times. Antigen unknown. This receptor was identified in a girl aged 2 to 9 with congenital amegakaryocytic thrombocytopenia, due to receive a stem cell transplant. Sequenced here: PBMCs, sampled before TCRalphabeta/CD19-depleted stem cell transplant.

The DNA of the CDR3 is TGCGCCAGCAGCTTGGGTTGGACGGGATCCCCAGCGAACACCGGGGAGCTGTTTTTT. Translating gives CASSLGWTGSPANTGELFF. The rearrangement uses TRBV5-1 and TRBJ2-2, with D tentatively TRBD2 (5 bases). The V end lost 0 bases, the J end lost 0 bases, and 18 bases lay between the germline ends. Germline V gives CDR1 SGHRS, CDR2 YFSETQ. The CDR3 runs to 19 residues.